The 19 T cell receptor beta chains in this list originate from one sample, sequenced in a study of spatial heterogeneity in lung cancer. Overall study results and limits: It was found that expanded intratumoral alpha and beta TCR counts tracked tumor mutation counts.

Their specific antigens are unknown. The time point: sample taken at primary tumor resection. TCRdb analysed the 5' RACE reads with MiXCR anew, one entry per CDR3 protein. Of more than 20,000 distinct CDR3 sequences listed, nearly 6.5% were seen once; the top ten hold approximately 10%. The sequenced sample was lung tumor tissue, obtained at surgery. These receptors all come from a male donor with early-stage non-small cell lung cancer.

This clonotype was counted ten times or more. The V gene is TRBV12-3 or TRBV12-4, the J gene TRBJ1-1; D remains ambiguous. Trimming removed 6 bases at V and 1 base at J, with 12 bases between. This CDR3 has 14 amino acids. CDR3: CASSPTMGNTEAFF. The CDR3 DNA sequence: TGTGCCAGCAGCCCTACCATGGGGAACACTGAAGCTTTCTTT.

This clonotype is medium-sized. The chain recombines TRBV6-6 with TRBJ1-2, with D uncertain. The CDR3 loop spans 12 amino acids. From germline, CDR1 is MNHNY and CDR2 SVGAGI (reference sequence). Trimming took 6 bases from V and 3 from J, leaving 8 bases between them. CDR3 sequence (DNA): TGTGCCAGCAGCCAAAGCGACTATGGCTACACCTTC. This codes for CASSQSDYGYTF.

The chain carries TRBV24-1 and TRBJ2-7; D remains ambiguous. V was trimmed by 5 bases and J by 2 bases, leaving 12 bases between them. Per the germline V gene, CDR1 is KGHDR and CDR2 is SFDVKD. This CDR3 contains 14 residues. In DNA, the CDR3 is TGTGCCACCAGTGCGGCAGGAAAACCCTACGAGCAGTACTTC. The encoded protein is CATSAAGKPYEQYF.

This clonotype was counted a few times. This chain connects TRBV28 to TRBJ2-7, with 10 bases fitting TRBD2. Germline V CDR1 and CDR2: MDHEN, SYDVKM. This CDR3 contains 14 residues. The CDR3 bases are TGTGCTACTACGCCTAGCGGGAGCTCCTACGAGCAGTACTTC. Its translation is CATTPSGSSYEQYF.

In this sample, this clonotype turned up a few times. CDR3 sequence (DNA): TGTGCCAGCAGCTGGGCGGGGGGGGCAGATAGCACTGAAGCTTTCTTT. Residues: CASSWAGGADSTEAFF. The V gene is TRBV7-8, the J gene TRBJ1-1; D perhaps matches TRBD1 (6 bases). The CDR3 loop spans 16 amino acids. The germline V and J ends were trimmed by 4 bases and 4 bases, with 19 bases remaining between them. CDR1 and CDR2 (germline): SGHVS, FQNEAQ.

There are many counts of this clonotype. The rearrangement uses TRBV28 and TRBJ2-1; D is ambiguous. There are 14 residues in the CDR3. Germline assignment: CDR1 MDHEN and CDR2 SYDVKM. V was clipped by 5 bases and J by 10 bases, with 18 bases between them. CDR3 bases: TGTGCCAGCAGTACTCCCCGTCGAACAACCGAGCAGTTCTTC. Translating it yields CASSTPRRTTEQFF.

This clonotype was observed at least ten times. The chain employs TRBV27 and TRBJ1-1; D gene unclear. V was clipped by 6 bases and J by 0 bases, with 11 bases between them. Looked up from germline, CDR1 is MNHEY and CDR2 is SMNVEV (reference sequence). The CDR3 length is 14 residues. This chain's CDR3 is CASRTGRLNTEAFF. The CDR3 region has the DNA TGTGCCAGCAGGACTGGACGGTTGAACACTGAAGCTTTCTTT.

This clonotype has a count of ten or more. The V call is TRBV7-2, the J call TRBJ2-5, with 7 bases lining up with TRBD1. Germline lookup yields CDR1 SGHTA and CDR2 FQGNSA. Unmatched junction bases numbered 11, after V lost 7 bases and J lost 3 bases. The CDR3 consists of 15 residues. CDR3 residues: CASTLIGTAEETQYF. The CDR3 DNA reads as TGTGCCAGCACGCTAATTGGGACAGCTGAAGAGACCCAGTACTTC.

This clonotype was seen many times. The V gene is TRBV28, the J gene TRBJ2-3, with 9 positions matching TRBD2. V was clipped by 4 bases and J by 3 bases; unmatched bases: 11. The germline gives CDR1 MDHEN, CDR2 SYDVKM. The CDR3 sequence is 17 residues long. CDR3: CASSWAGGKGDTDTQYF. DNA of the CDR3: TGTGCCAGCAGTTGGGCGGGGGGGAAAGGAGATACAGATACGCAGTATTTT.

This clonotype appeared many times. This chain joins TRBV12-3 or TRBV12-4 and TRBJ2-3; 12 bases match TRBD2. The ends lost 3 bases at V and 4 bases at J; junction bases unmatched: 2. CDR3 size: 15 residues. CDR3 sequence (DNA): TGTGCCAGCAGTTTGACTAGCGGGGGTTCAGATACGCAGTATTTT. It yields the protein CASSLTSGGSDTQYF.

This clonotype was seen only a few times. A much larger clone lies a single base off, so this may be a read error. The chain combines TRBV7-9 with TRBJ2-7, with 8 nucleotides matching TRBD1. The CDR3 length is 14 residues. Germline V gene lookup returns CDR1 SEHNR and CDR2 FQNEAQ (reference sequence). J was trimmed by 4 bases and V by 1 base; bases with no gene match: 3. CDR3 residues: CASSLGTGTYEQYF. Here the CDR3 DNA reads TGTGCCAGCAGCTTAGGGACAGGGACATACGAGCAGTACTTC.

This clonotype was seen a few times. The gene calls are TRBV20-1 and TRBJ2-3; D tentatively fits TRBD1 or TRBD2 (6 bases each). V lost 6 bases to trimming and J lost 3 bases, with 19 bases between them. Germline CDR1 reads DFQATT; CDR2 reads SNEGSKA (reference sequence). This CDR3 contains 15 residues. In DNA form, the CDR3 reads TGCAGTGCACAACCGGGGGCAGGCGGTACAGATACGCAGTATTTT. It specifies CSAQPGAGGTDTQYF.

The CDR3 sequence: CASSLVAGYGYTF. The CDR3, as DNA: TGTGCCAGCAGTTTAGTTGCGGGCTATGGCTACACCTTC. This chain links TRBV28 with TRBJ1-2; D is unclear. The CDR3 runs 13 residues. Trimming took off 2 bases at V and 4 bases at J, with 8 bases between the two ends. Germline V gene lookup returns CDR1 MDHEN and CDR2 SYDVKM.

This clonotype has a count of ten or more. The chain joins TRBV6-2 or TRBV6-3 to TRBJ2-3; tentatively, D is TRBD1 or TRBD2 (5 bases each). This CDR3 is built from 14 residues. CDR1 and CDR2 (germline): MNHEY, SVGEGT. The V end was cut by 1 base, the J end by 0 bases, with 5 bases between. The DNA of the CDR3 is TGTGCCAGCAGTTACTGGGACAGCACAGATACGCAGTATTTT. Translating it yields CASSYWDSTDTQYF.

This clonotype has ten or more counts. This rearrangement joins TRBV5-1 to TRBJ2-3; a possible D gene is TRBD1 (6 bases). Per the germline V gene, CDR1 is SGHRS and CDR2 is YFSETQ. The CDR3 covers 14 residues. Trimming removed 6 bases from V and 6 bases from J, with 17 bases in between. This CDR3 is CASTSRAGGDTQYF. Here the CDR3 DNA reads TGCGCCAGCACCTCCCGGGCTGGGGGCGATACGCAGTATTTT.

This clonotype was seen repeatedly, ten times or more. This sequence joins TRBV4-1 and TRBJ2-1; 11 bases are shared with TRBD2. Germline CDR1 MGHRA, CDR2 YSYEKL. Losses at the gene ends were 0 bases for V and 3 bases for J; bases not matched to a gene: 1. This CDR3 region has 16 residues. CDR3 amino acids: CASSQDSGGDYNEQFF. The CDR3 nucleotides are TGCGCCAGCAGCCAAGATAGCGGGGGGGACTACAATGAGCAGTTCTTC.

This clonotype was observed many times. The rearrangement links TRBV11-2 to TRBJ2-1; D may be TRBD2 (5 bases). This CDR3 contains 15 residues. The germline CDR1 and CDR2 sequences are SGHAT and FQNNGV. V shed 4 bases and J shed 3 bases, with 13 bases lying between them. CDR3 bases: TGTGCCAGCAGCTCCCAACTAGAAGGCTACAATGAGCAGTTCTTC. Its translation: CASSSQLEGYNEQFF. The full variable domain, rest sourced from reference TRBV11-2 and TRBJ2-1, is EAGVAQSPRYKIIEKRQSVAFWCNPISGHATLYWYQQILGQGPKLLIQFQNNGVVDDSQLPKDRFSAERLKGVDSTLKIQPAKLEDSAVYLCASSSQLEGYNEQFFGPGTRLTVL.

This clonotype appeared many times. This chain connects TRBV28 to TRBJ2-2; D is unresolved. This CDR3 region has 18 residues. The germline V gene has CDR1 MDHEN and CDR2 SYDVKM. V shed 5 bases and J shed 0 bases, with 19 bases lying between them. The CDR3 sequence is CASSPTLAVDTNTGELFF. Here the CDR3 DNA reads TGTGCCAGCAGTCCCACCCTCGCTGTGGATACGAACACCGGGGAGCTGTTTTTT.

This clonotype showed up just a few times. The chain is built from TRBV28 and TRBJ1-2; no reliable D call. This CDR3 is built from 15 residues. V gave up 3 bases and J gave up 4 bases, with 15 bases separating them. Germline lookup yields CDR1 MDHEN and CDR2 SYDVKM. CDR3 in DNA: TGTGCCAGCAGTTTTTCGGGTTCCCGGACCTATGGCTACACCTTC. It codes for CASSFSGSRTYGYTF.